The following is a T cell receptor (beta chain) sequence with its context. These data come from a study of blood T cell repertoires in COVID-19. Study background: Acute and convalescent COVID-19 samples came from the United States, Italy and Spain. Sources were T cells, B-cell-depleted T cells, or PBMCs; the material itself was cDNA or gDNA.

Study processing details: Reference gene primer amplification gave estimated nucleated cell counts. The method was immunoSEQ multiplex PCR; TCRdb's version includes in-frame clones alone and lacks a portion of them. V, J and clone size were drawn from that table, and D and trimming were deduced from the DNA. The profile shows fewer than 300,000 clones, about four fifths of them singletons. The sequenced sample was peripheral blood. This receptor was identified in a woman aged 18-29 years with acute or convalescent COVID-19.

As DNA, the CDR3 is TGTGCCACCGTTTTTATCCGGGACACCTCAAGCGAGCAGTACTTC. It encodes CATVFIRDTSSEQYF. The chain combines TRBV24-1 with TRBJ2-7; D perhaps matches TRBD1 (6 bases). CDR3 length equals 15 residues. V dropped 9 bases and J dropped 6 bases, with 23 bases sitting between them. Germline V gives CDR1 KGHDR, CDR2 SFDVKD.